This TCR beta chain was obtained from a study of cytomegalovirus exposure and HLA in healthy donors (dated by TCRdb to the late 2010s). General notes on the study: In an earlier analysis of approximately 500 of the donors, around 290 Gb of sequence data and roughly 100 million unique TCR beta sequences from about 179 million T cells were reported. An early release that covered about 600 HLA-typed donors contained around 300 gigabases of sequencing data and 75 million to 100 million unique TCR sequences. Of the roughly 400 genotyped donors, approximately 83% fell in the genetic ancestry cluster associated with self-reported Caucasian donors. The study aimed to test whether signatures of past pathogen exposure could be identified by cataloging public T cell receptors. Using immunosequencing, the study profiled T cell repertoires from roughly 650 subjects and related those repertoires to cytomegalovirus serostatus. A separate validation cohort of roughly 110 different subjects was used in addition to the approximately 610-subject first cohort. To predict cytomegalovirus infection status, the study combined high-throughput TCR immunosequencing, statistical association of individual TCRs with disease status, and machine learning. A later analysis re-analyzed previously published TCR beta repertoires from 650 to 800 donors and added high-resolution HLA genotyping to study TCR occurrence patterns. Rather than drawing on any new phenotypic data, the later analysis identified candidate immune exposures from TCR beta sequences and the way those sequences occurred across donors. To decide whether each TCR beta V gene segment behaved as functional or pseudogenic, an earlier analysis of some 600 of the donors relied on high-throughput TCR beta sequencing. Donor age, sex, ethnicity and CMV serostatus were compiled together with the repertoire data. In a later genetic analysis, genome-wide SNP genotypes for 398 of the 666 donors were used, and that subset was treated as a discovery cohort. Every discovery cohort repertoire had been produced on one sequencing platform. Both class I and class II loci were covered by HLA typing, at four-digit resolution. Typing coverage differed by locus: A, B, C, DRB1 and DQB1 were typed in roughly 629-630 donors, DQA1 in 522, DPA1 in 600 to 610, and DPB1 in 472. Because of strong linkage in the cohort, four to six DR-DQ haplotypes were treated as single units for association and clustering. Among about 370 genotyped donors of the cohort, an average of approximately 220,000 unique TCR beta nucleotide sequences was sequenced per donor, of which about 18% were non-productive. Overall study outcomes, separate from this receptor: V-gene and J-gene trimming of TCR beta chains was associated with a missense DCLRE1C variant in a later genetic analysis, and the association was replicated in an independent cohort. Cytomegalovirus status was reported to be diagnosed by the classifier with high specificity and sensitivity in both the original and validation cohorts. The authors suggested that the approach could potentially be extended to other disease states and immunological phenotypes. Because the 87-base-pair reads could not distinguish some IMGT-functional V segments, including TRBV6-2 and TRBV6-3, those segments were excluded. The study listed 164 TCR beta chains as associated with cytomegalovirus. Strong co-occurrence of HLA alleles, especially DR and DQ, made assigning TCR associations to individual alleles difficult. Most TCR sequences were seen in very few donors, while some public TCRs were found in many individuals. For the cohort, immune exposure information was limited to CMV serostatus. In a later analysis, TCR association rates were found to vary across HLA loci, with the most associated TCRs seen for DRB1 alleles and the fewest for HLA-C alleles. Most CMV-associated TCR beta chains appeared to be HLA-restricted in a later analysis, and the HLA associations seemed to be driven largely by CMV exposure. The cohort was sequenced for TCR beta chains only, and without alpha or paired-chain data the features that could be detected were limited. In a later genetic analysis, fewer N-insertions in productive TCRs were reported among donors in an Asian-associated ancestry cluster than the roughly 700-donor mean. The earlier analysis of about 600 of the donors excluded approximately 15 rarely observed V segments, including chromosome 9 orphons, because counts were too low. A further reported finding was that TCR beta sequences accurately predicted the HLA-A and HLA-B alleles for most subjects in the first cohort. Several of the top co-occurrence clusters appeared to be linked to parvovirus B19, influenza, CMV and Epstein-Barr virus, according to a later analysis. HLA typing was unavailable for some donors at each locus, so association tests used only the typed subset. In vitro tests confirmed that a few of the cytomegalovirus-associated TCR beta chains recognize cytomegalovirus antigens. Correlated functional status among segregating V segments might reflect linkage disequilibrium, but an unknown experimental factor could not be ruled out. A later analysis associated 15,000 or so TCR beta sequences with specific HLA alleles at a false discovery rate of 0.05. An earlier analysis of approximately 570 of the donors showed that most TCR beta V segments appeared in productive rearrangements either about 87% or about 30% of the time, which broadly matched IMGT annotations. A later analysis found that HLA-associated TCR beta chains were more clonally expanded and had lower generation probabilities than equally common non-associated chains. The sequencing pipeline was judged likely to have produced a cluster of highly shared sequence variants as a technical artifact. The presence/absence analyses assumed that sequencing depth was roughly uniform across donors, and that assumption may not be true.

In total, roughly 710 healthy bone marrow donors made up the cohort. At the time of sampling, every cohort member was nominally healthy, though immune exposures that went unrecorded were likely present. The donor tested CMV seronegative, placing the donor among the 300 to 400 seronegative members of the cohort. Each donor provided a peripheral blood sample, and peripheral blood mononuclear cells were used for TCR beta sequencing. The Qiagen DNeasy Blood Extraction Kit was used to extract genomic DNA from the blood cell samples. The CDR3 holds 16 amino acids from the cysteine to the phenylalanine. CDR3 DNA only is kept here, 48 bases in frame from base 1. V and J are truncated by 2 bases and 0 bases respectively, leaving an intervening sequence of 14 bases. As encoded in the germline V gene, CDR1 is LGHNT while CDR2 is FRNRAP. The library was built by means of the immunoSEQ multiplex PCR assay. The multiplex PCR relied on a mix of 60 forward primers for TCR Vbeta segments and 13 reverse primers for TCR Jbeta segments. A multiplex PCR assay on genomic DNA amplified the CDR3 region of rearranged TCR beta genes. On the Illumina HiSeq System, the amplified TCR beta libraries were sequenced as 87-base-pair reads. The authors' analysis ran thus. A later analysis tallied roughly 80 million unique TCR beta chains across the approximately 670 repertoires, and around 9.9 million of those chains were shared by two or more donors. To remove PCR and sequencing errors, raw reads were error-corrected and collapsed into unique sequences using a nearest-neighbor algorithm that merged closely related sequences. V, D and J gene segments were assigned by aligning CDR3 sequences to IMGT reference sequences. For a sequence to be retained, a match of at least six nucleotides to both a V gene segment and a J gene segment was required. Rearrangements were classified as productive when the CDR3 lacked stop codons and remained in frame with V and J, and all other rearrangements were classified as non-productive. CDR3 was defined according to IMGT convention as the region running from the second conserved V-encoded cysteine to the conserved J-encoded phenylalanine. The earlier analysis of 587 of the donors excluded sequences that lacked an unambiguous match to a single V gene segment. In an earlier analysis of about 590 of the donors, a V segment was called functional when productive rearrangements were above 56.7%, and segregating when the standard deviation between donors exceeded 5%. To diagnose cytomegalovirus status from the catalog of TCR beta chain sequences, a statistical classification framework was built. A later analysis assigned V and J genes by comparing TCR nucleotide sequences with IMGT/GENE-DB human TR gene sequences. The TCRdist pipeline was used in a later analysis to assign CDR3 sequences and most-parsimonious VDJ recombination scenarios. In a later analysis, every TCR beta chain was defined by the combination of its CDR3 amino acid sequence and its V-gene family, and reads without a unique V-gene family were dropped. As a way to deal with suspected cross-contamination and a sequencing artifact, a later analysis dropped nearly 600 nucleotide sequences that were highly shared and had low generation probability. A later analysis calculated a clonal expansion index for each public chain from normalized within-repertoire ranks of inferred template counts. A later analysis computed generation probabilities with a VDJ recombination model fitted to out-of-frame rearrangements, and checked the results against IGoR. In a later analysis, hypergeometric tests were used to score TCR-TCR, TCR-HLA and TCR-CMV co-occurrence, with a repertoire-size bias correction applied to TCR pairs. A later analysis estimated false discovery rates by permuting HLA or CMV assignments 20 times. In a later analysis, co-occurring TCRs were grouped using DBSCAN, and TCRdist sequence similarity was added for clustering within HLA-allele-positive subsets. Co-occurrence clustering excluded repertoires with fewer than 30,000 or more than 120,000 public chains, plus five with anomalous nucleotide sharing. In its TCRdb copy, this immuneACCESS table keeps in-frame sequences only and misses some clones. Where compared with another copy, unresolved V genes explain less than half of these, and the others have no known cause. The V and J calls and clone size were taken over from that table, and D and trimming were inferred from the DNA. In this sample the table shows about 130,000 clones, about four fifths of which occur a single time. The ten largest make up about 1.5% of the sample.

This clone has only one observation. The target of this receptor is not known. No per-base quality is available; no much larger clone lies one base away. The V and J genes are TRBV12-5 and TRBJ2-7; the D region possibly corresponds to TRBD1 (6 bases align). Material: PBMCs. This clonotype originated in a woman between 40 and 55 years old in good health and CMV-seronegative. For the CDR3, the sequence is CASGLPGQISSYEQYF. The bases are TGTGCTAGTGGTTTGCCTGGACAGATAAGCTCCTACGAGCAGTACTTC. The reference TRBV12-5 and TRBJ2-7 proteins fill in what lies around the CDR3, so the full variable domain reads DARVTQTPRHKVTEMGQEVTMRCQPILGHNTVFWYRQTMMQGLELLAYFRNRAPLDDSGMPKDRFSAEMPDATLATLKIQPSEPRDSAVYFCASGLPGQISSYEQYFGPGTRLTVT.